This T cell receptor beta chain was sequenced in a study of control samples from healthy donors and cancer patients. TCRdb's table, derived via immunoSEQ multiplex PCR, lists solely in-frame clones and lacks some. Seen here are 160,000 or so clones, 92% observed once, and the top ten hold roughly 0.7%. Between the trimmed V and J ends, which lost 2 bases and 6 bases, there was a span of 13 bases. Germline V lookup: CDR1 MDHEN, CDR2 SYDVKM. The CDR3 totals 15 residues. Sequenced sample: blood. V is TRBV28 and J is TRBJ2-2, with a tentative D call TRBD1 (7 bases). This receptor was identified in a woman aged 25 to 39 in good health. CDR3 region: CASSLAQGGPGELFF. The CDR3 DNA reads TGTGCCAGCAGTTTAGCGCAGGGGGGTCCCGGGGAGCTGTTTTTT.